This T cell receptor beta chain was sequenced during a study of Ad26.COV2.S vaccination and SARS-CoV-2 variants. This CDR3 spans 16 amino acids. Germline CDR1 is SGHVS and CDR2 is FQNEAQ. V lost 5 bases and J lost 4, with 17 bases in between. The treatment here: roughly 20 received Ad26.COV2.S at low or high dose, single or two shots; several received placebo; per-sample allocation not given. On day 63 after the first injection, vaccine and placebo recipients gave samples. In the case of this clone: Its antigen is unidentified.

Sequencing was performed with immunoSEQ multiplex PCR; in TCRdb, only in-frame clones are kept and a portion is missing. The sample lists over 400,000 clones; roughly 87% were seen once. Study-level results: Reports say spike-specific CD8+ and CD4+ T cell responses covered substantial breadth after vaccination.

Source: peripheral blood, taken in a trial of Ad26.COV2.S vaccine versus placebo. This sequence originates from a person aged 18-65 years who received the Ad26.COV2.S COVID-19 vaccine or a placebo. The rearrangement links TRBV7-8 to TRBJ2-2, with a weak D call TRBD1 (6 bases). DNA for the CDR3: TGTGCCAGCAGCGCCCGGGCCCGCAGGGGCACCGGGGAGCTGTTTTTT. Translated: CASSARARRGTGELFF.